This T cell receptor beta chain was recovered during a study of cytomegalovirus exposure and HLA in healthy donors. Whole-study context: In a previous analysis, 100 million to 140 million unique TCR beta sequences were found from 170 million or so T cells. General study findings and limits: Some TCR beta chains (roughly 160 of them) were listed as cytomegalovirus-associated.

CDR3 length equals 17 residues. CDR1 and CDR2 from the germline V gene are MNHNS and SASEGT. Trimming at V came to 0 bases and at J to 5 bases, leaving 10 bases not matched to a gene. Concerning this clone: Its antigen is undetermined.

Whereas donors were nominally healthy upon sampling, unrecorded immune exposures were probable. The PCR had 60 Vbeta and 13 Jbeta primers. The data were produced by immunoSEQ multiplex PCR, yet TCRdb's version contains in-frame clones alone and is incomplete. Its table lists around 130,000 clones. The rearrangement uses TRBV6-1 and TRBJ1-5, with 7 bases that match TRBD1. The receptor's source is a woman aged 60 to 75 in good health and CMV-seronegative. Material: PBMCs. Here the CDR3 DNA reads TGTGCCAGCAGTGAAGCGCGGGGCAGGGGGGCGGATCAGCCCCAGCATTTT. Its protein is CASSEARGRGADQPQHF.